This T cell receptor (beta chain) was identified in a study of blood T cell repertoires in COVID-19. Overall study: From the United States, Italy and Spain came samples of acute and convalescent COVID-19.

This clone was counted once. Profiled with immunoSEQ multiplex PCR; TCRdb holds only in-frame clones, not every one. The profile shows approximately 450,000 clones, about 89% of them singletons. The trim removed 4 bases at V and 12 bases at J, leaving 10 bases unmatched. Germline V gene data show CDR1 as SGHDT and CDR2 as YYEEEE. The CDR3 is 13 amino acids. This chain uses TRBV5-6 with TRBJ2-3, with TRBD1 matching over 8 bases. The sequencing sample was made of peripheral blood. The receptor was isolated from a woman aged 25 to 45 with acute or convalescent COVID-19. CDR3 nucleotide sequence: TGTGCCAGCAGCGGGACCACCGGGACAGGACAGTATTTT. Amino acid sequence: CASSGTTGTGQYF.